One sample yielded the 19 T cell receptor beta chains listed below, sequenced in a study of blood T cell repertoires in COVID-19. Libraries were prepared by immunoSEQ multiplex PCR; TCRdb keeps only in-frame clonotypes and omits some of them. The repertoire holds tens of thousands of clones, with roughly 77% as singletons. Sequenced material: peripheral blood. These receptors all stem from a man in his fifties with active or convalescent COVID-19.

This rearrangement joins TRBV4-1 to TRBJ2-1, with TRBD1 matching over 9 bases. Germline loops: CDR1 MGHRA, CDR2 YSYEKL. The CDR3 consists of 16 residues. V lost 2 bases, J lost 8 bases, and 10 bases stayed unmatched. The CDR3 nucleotides are TGCGCCAGCAGCCAAAAGGGGACAGGGATACGGGATGAGCAGTTCTTC. This sequence encodes CASSQKGTGIRDEQFF.

The genes are TRBV6-5 and TRBJ2-2, with D perhaps matching TRBD2 (6 bases). The germline CDR1 and CDR2 sequences are MNHEY and SVGAGI. V lost 5 bases and J 6 bases, leaving 16 bases between the germline ends. The length of the CDR3 is 15 residues. The CDR3 reads CASSRRPSVAGELFF. The CDR3 region has the DNA TGTGCCAGCAGTCGTCGACCTAGCGTGGCCGGGGAGCTGTTTTTT.

The chain is built from TRBV19 and TRBJ1-1; 8 positions match TRBD1. Germline assignment: CDR1 LNHDA and CDR2 SQIVND (reference sequence). Unmatched junction bases numbered 2, after V lost 4 bases and J lost 1 base. The CDR3 is 14 residues long. The CDR3 DNA reads TGTGCCAGTAGTAGGGGACAGGAGAACACTGAAGCTTTCTTT. It is translated as CASSRGQENTEAFF. Full variable domain (remainder filled in from reference TRBV19 and TRBJ1-1): DGGITQSPKYLFRKEGQNVTLSCEQNLNHDAMYWYRQDPGQGLRLIYYSQIVNDFQKGDIAEGYSVSREKKESFPLTVTSAQKNPTAFYLCASSRGQENTEAFFGQGTRLTVV.

The chain is built from TRBV10-3 and TRBJ2-1; D is possibly TRBD2 (6 bases). The V end was cut by 6 bases, the J end by 10 bases, with 19 bases between. Germline loops: CDR1 ENHRY, CDR2 SYGVKD. CDR3 size: 14 residues. The chain's CDR3 is CAISPSAPFGEQFF. The CDR3 region has the DNA TGTGCCATCAGCCCTAGCGCGCCTTTCGGGGAGCAGTTCTTC.

This sequence joins TRBV11-2 and TRBJ1-2, with D possibly TRBD1 on 6 matching bases. CDR3 length equals 15 residues. The germline V and J ends were trimmed by 5 bases and 4 bases, with 17 bases remaining between them. CDR1 and CDR2 (germline): SGHAT, FQNNGV. CDR3 amino acids: CASSPALGAGYGYTF. The CDR3 DNA follows: TGTGCCAGCAGCCCAGCGTTGGGGGCCGGCTATGGCTACACCTTC.

This clone was seen just once. The rearrangement uses TRBV27 and TRBJ2-7, with D hard to call. The V and J ends lost 2 bases and 4 bases respectively, with 9 bases between them. CDR3 length: 13 amino acids. CDR1 is MNHEY and CDR2 is SMNVEV in the germline V gene (reference sequence). This CDR3 is CASSLQVNYEQYF. CDR3 DNA sequence: TGTGCCAGCAGTTTACAGGTAAATTACGAGCAGTACTTC.

As DNA, the CDR3 is TGTGCCAGCAGCGTAGGCCCTAGCGGGGGCCAAAGCTCCTACGAGCAGTACTTC. Protein sequence: CASSVGPSGGQSSYEQYF. This chain connects TRBV9 to TRBJ2-7, with 10 bases identical to TRBD2. The junction had 9 bases not matched to a gene; V was cut back by 0 bases and J by 0 bases. Germline V CDR1 and CDR2: SGDLS, YYNGEE. The CDR3 has 18 residues.

The rearrangement joins TRBV18 to TRBJ1-2; 7 nucleotides agree with TRBD1. The V segment lost 3 bases and the J segment 8 bases; nucleotides outside the gene matches: 12. CDR1 KGHSH and CDR2 LQKENI come from the germline V gene. CDR3 length equals 15 residues. CDR3 region: CASSPFDREGRGYTF. The CDR3 DNA reads TGTGCCAGCTCACCGTTCGACAGGGAAGGAAGAGGCTACACCTTC.

The genes are TRBV6-2 or TRBV6-3 and TRBJ2-3; 11 bases align to TRBD2. The germline V gene encodes CDR1 MNHEY and CDR2 SVGEGT. The trim removed 5 bases at V and 0 bases at J, leaving 7 bases unmatched. The CDR3 has 17 residues. The CDR3 protein is CASSLLAGAPSTDTQYF. In nucleotides, the CDR3 is TGTGCCAGCAGTCTACTAGCGGGGGCCCCTAGCACAGATACGCAGTATTTT.

The gene calls are TRBV5-1 and TRBJ1-2; the D is unclear. V gave up 0 bases and J gave up 8 bases, with 11 bases separating them. Germline V gene data show CDR1 as SGHRS and CDR2 as YFSETQ. The CDR3 is made up of 13 amino acids. The CDR3 sequence is CASSLEAARGYTF. The CDR3 DNA is TGCGCCAGCAGCTTGGAGGCCGCCAGGGGCTACACCTTC. The whole variable domain, filled in from reference TRBV5-1 and TRBJ1-2, reads KAGVTQTPRYLIKTRGQQVTLSCSPISGHRSVSWYQQTPGQGLQFLFEYFSETQRNKGNFPGRFSGRQFSNSRSEMNVSTLELGDSALYLCASSLEAARGYTFGSGTRLTVV.

The V call is TRBV6-5, the J call TRBJ1-5; unclear D gene. Germline-derived CDR1 and CDR2 are MNHEY and SVGAGI. The V end was cut by 6 bases, the J end by 7 bases, with 13 bases between. CDR3 length equals 13 residues. This CDR3 reads CASRSTMQQPQHF. The DNA for the CDR3 is TGTGCCAGCAGGTCGACAATGCAGCAGCCCCAGCATTTT.

The chain couples TRBV5-6 to TRBJ2-4; a weak D match, TRBD1 (6 bases). The CDR3 totals 18 residues. Germline V gives CDR1 SGHDT, CDR2 YYEEEE. V lost 1 base to trimming and J lost 0 bases, with 17 bases between them. CDR3 nucleotides: TGTGCCAGCAGCTTGCGGGACACGATACGAATAGCCAAAAACATTCAGTACTTC. As protein: CASSLRDTIRIAKNIQYF.

The J gene is TRBJ1-4, the V gene TRBV10-3; maybe TRBD1 (5 bases). The V and J ends lost 4 bases and 3 bases respectively, with 15 bases between them. The V gene's germline CDR1 is ENHRY and CDR2 SYGVKD. CDR3 length equals 16 residues. The CDR3 is CAISANPGNSNEKLFF. CDR3 DNA: TGTGCCATCAGTGCCAATCCAGGGAATTCTAATGAAAAACTGTTTTTT.

The chain employs TRBV30 and TRBJ2-7; 7 nucleotides agree with TRBD1. CDR3 size: 17 residues. The ends lost 3 bases at V and 7 bases at J; junction bases unmatched: 21. Germline V gene data show CDR1 as GTSNPN and CDR2 as SVGIG (reference sequence). This chain's CDR3 is CAWSLSNRQGRSREQYF. For the CDR3, the DNA is TGTGCCTGGAGCTTGTCGAACAGACAGGGCCGGTCGCGAGAGCAGTACTTC.

This clone was observed once. In nucleotides, the CDR3 is TGTGCCAGCCGACCGGGTAGCGGGGGCCTCTCCTACGAGCAGTACTTC. It is translated as CASRPGSGGLSYEQYF. The V call is TRBV27, the J call TRBJ2-7, with 9 bases matching TRBD2. This CDR3 is 16 amino acids long. J was trimmed by 0 bases and V by 8 bases; bases with no gene match: 11. Germline loops: CDR1 MNHEY, CDR2 SMNVEV (reference sequence).

This clone was recorded a few times. The chain joins TRBV6-5 to TRBJ2-1; 9 bases match TRBD1. The CDR3 is 15 amino acids. Germline values: CDR1 MNHEY, CDR2 SVGAGI. V was pared by 7 bases and J by 4 bases, with 8 bases of the junction left unmatched. CDR3 region: CASKLGTGIYNEQFF. Here the CDR3 DNA reads TGTGCCAGCAAATTAGGGACAGGGATTTACAATGAGCAGTTCTTC.

This chain uses TRBV5-4 with TRBJ2-6; 7 bases are shared with TRBD1. V lost 6 bases to trimming and J lost 2 bases; unmatched junction nucleotides: 5. Germline V gene lookup returns CDR1 SGHNT and CDR2 YYREEE (reference sequence). This CDR3 contains 15 residues. CDR3 in amino acids: CASNIQGAGANVLTF. CDR3 sequence (DNA): TGTGCCAGCAACATCCAGGGGGCTGGGGCCAACGTCCTGACTTTC.

V is TRBV7-6 and J is TRBJ1-1; TRBD1 matches at 7 bases. Germline CDR1 SGHVS, CDR2 FNYEAQ. The CDR3 has 18 residues. Trimming cost V 1 base and J 2 bases; bases outside gene matches: 13. CDR3 loop: CASSLGSFRQGLNTEAFF. CDR3 bases: TGTGCCAGCAGCTTAGGAAGTTTCAGACAGGGCCTTAACACTGAAGCTTTCTTT.

This clone was observed a few times. The genes are TRBV13 and TRBJ1-1; perhaps TRBD1 as D (6 bases). The CDR3 sequence is 15 residues long. In germline, CDR1 is PRHDT, CDR2 FYEKMQ (reference sequence). The germline V and J ends were trimmed by 6 bases and 4 bases, with 18 bases remaining between them. The CDR3 region is CASRNREISGTEAFF. The CDR3 coding sequence is TGTGCCAGCAGGAACAGGGAAATTTCGGGCACTGAAGCTTTCTTT.